This T cell receptor beta chain is from a study of T cells in Graves' hyperthyroidism and ophthalmopathy. Thyroid ultrasound, orbital computed tomography, clinical symptoms, and serum thyroxine and TRAb underpinned diagnoses. This CDR3 has 15 amino acids. The junction had 6 bases not matched to a gene; V was cut back by 3 bases and J by 0 bases. From germline, CDR1 is SGHRS and CDR2 YFSETQ. There were TCR beta CDR3 regions amplified from RNA transcripts. HTBI primers were employed in a first-round RT-PCR of the TCR CDR3. Each CDR3 protein gets one entry after TCRdb re-called the multiplex PCR reads with MiXCR. The sample has some 740,000 distinct CDR3 sequences, approximately 14% seen once.

This sequence was found in a woman in her late teens or twenties with Graves' hyperthyroidism. J is TRBJ2-7 and V is TRBV5-1; 7 bases are shared with TRBD1. Sequencing was carried out using blood. This chain's CDR3 is CASSSPTGHSYEQYF. The CDR3 bases are TGCGCCAGCAGCTCTCCGACAGGGCACTCCTACGAGCAGTACTTC.